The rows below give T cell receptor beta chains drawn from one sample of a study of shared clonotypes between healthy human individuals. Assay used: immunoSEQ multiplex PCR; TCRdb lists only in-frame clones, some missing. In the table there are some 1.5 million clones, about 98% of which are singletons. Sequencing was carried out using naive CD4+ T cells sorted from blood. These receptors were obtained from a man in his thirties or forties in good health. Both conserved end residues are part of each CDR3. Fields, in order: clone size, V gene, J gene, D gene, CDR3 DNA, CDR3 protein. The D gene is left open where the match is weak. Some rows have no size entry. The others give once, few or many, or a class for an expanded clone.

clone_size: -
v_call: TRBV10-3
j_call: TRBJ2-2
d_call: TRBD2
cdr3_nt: TGTGCCATCAGTGAGTGGAAGCGGGATCAGGGCGGGGAGCTGTTTTTT
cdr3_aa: CAISEWKRDQGGELFF

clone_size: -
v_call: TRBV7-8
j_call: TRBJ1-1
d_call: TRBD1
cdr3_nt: TGTGCCAGCAGCCCGAGGACAGGGCGGGACACTGAAGCTTTCTTT
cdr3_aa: CASSPRTGRDTEAFF

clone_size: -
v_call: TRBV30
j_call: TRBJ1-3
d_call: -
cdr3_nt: TGTGCCTGCATAGGGCGAGGCTCTGGAAACACCATATATTTT
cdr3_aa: CACIGRGSGNTIYF

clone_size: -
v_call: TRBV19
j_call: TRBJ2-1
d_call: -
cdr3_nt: TGTGCCAGTAGTATCCATCGCGGAAGCTCCTACAATGAGCAGTTCTTC
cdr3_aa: CASSIHRGSSYNEQFF

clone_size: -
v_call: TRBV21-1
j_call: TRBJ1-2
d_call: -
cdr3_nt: TGTGCCAGCAGAATGGGGGACTATGGCTACACCTTC
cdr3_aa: CASRMGDYGYTF

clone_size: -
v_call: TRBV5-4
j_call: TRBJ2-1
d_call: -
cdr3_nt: TGTGCCAGCAGCTTGAAAGGTCCCTACAATGAGCAGTTCTTC
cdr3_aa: CASSLKGPYNEQFF

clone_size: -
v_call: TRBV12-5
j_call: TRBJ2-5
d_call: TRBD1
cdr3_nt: TGTGCTAGTGGTTTGGGACAGGGACAAGAGACCCAGTACTTC
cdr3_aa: CASGLGQGQETQYF

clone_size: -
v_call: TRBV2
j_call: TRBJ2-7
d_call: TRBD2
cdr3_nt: TGTGCCAGCAGAAAGAATAGCGGGACCGTATACGAGCAGTACTTC
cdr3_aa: CASRKNSGTVYEQYF

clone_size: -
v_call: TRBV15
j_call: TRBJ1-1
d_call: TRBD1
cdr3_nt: TGTGCCACCAGCAGAGAGACAGGGGGCATGACTGAAGCTTTCTTT
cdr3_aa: CATSRETGGMTEAFF

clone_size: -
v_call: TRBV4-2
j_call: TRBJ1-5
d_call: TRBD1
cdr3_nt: TGTGCCAGCAGCCTCGGGACAGGGAGACCTTATAGCAATCAGCCCCAGCATTTT
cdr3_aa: CASSLGTGRPYSNQPQHF

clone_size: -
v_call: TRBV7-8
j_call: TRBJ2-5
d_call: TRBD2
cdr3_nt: TGTGCCAGCACCCCAGCGGGAGTTGTATTGGAGACCCAGTACTTC
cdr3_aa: CASTPAGVVLETQYF

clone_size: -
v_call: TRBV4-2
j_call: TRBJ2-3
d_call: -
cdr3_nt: TGTGCCAGCAGCCCCCCGGGACGGGCCACAGATACGCAGTATTTT
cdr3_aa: CASSPPGRATDTQYF

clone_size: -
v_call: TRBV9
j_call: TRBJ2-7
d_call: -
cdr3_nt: TGTGCCAGCAGCCTCACGGGACAACACTACGAGCAGTACTTC
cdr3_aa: CASSLTGQHYEQYF

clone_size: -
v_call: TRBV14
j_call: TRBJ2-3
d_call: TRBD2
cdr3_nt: TGTGCCAGCGGACTAGCGGGAGGAGATACGCAGTATTTT
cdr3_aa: CASGLAGGDTQYF

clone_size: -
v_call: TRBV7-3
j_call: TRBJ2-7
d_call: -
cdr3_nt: TGTGCCAGCAGCTTAACATCCGGGACGCGCGCCTACGAGCAGTACTTC
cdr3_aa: CASSLTSGTRAYEQYF

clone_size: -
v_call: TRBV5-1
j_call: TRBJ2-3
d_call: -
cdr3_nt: TGCGCCAGCAGCTACGGGGGAGTGGTTGCAGATACGCAGTATTTT
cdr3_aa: CASSYGGVVADTQYF

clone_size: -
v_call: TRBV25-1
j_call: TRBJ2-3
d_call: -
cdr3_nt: TGTGCCAGCAGGGGGAGCACTAGCACAGATACGCAGTATTTT
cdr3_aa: CASRGSTSTDTQYF

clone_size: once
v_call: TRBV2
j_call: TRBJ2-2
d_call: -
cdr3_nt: TGTGCCAGCAGTCTAGCTAACACCGGGGAGCTGTTTTTT
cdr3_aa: CASSLANTGELFF

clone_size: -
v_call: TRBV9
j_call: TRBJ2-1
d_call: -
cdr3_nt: TGTGCCAGCAGCGTCATGAGCTCCTACAATGAGCAGTTCTTC
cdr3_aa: CASSVMSSYNEQFF

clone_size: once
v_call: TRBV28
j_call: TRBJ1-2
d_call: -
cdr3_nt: TGTGCCAGCAGCCTCCGCGGCCGAGCTAACTATGGCTACACCTTC
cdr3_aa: CASSLRGRANYGYTF

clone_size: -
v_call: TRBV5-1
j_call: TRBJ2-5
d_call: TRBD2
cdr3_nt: TGCGCCAGCAGCTTGGCGGGACTAGGGAAAGAGACCCAGTACTTC
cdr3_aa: CASSLAGLGKETQYF

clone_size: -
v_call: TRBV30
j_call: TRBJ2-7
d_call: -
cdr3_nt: TGTGCCTGGTATGTGGGGGACGAGCAGTACTTC
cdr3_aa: CAWYVGDEQYF

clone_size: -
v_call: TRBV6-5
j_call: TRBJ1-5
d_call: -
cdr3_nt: TGTGCCAGCAGTTTAAATCAGGGATGGGGTCAGCCCCAGCATTTT
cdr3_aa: CASSLNQGWGQPQHF

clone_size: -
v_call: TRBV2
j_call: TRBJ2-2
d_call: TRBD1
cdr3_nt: TGTGCCAGCAGCGGACAGGGGACCGGGGAGCTGTTTTTT
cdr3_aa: CASSGQGTGELFF

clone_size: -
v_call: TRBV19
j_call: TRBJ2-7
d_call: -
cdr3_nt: TGTGCCAGTAGTATAGCGCAACGGGGTCCCTACGAGCAGTACTTC
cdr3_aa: CASSIAQRGPYEQYF

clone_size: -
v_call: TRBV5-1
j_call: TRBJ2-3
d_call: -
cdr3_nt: TGCGCCAGCAGCTTGTCGGCAACTAGCACAGATACGCAGTATTTT
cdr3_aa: CASSLSATSTDTQYF

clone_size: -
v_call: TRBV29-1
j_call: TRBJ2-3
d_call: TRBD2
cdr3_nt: TGCAGCGTTATAGCGGGGGTCACAGATACGCAGTATTTT
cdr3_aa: CSVIAGVTDTQYF

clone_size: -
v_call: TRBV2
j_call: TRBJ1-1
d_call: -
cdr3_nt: TGTGCCAGCAGTGTTCCTGTGAGGGACACTGAAGCTTTCTTT
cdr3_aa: CASSVPVRDTEAFF

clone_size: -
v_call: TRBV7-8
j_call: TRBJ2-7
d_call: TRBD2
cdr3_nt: TGTGCCAGCAGCTTACCGGGACTAGCGGACGAGCAGTACTTC
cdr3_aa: CASSLPGLADEQYF

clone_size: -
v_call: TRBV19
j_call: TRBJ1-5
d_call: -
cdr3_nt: TGTGCCAGTAGTTGGGAAAAAGGGCGTAGCAATCAGCCCCAGCATTTT
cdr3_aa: CASSWEKGRSNQPQHF

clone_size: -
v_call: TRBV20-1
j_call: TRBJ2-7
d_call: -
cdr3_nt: TGCAGTGCTAGAGGCAACGAGCAGTACTTC
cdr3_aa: CSARGNEQYF

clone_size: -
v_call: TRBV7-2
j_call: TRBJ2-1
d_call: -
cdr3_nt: TGTGCCAGCAGCTTAGAGCCCCTTCCCAATGAGCAGTTCTTC
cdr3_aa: CASSLEPLPNEQFF

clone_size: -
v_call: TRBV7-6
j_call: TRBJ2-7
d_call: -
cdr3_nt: TGTGCCAGCAGCCGGGCCGAAGCCTACGAGCAGTACTTC
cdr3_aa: CASSRAEAYEQYF

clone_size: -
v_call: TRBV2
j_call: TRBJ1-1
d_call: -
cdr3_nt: TGTGCCAGCAGTAGGCAGGGTGTTGGCACTGAAGCTTTCTTT
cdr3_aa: CASSRQGVGTEAFF

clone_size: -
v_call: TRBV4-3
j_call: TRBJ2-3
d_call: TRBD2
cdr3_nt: TGCGCCAGCAGCCCGGGACTAGCGGGGTGGGATACGCAGTATTTT
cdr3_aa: CASSPGLAGWDTQYF

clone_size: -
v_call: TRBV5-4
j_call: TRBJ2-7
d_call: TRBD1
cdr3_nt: TGTGCCAGCAGCCAACAGGGGGCCTACGAGCAGTACTTC
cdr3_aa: CASSQQGAYEQYF

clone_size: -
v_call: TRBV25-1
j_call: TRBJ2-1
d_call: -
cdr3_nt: TGTGCCAGCACGGACCGACCCCAGTTCTTC
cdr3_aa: CASTDRPQFF